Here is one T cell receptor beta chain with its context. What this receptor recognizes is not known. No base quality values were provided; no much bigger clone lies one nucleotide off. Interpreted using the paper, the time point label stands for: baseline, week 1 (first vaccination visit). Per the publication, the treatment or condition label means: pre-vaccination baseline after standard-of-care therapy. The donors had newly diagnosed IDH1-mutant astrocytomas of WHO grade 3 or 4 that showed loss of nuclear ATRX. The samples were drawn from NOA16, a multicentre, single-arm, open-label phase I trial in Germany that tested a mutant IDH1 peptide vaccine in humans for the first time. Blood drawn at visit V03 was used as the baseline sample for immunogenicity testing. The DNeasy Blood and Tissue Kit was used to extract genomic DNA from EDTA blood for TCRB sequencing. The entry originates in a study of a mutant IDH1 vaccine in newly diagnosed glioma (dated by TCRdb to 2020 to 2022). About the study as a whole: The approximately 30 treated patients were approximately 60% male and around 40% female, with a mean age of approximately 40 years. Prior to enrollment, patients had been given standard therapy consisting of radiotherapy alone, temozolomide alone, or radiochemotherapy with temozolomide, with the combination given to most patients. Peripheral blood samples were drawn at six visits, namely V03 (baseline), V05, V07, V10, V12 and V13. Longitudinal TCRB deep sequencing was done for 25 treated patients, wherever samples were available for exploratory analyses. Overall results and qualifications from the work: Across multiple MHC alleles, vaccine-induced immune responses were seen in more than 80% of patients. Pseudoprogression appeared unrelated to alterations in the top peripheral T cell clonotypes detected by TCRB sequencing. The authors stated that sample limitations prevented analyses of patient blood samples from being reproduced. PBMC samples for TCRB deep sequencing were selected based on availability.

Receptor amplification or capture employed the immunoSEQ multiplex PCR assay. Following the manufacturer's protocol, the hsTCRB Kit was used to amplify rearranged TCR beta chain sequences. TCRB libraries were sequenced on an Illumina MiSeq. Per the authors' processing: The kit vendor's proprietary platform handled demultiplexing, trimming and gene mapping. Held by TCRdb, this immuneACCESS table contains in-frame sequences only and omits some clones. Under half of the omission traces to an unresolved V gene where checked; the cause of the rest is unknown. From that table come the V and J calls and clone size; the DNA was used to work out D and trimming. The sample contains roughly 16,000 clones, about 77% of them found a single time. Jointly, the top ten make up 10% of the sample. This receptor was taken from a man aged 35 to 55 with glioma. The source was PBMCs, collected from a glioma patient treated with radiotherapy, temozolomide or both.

CDR3 sequence: CASRDEPYEQYF. The DNA reads as follows: TGTGCCAGCCGGGACGAGCCCTACGAGCAGTACTTC. The V and J genes are TRBV6-1 and TRBJ2-7, with the D call tentatively TRBD1 or TRBD2, each fitting 5 bases. The junction shows trimming of 8 bases on V and 2 bases on J, plus 10 bases between the germline ends. The CDR1 and CDR2 encoded by the germline V gene are MNHNS and SASEGT. The CDR3, from cysteine to phenylalanine, totals 12 residues. Only CDR3 DNA is held: 36 bases, read in frame from base 1.